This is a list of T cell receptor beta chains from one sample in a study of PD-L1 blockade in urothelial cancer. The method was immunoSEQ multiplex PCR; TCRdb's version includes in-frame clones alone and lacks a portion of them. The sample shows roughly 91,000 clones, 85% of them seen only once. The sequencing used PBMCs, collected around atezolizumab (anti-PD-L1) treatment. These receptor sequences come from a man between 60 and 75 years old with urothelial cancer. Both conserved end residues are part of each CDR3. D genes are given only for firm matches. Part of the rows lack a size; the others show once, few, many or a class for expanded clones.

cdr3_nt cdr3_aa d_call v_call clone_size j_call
TGTGCCAGCAGCAGGACTAGCGGGAGCTACGAGCAGTACTTC CASSRTSGSYEQYF TRBD2 TRBV6-6 NA TRBJ2-7
TGTGCCAGCAGCTTAAGTTCTACGGGGGAGCAGTACTTC CASSLSSTGEQYF NA TRBV11-1 NA TRBJ2-7
TGTGCCAGCAGCTTAGAGAAGGGGCGGCCCCAGCATTTT CASSLEKGRPQHF NA TRBV7-9 few TRBJ1-5
TGTGCCTGGGGGACAGGCGCCTCTGGAAACACCATATATTTT CAWGTGASGNTIYF TRBD1 TRBV30 NA TRBJ1-3
TGTGCCAGCACCCCCAGGGAGGGCCATACCGGGGAGCTGTTTTTT CASTPREGHTGELFF TRBD2 TRBV6-5 NA TRBJ2-2
TGTGCCTGGAGTGTACTGACCCCAGGCCCTGAAGCTTTCTTT CAWSVLTPGPEAFF NA TRBV30 once TRBJ1-1
TGTGCCAGCAGCTTCCGGGACAGGGCCTCCTACGAGCAGTACTTC CASSFRDRASYEQYF TRBD1 TRBV7-2 NA TRBJ2-7
TGTGCCAGCAGTACGGAGGGGCGCAATCAGCCCCAGCATTTT CASSTEGRNQPQHF NA TRBV27 few TRBJ1-5
TGTGCCAGCAGCTTCCAGGGGGCGCGAGGAAACACCATATATTTT CASSFQGARGNTIYF TRBD1 TRBV11-3 NA TRBJ1-3
TGTGCCAGCAGCGGGGGATGGGGCGGCCAAGAGACCCAGTACTTC CASSGGWGGQETQYF NA TRBV9 few TRBJ2-5
TGTGCCAGCAGTGACAGGGGGAATCAGCCCCAGCATTTT CASSDRGNQPQHF TRBD1 TRBV6-1 NA TRBJ1-5
TGCGCCAGCAGTGAGGGTACTCGCGGTACTGAAGCTTTCTTT CASSEGTRGTEAFF NA TRBV10-1 few TRBJ1-1
TGTGCCAGCAGATCCGGGACAGGGGGCGTTTTAGGCAATCAGCCCCAGCATTTT CASRSGTGGVLGNQPQHF TRBD1 TRBV2 NA TRBJ1-5
TGTGCCAGCAGTTTCCCTAGGCAGGGGGAAACCGGGGAGCTGTTTTTT CASSFPRQGETGELFF TRBD1 TRBV7-9 few TRBJ2-2
TGTGCGATAGGGGGCTTTGAGCAGTTCTTC CAIGGFEQFF TRBD1 TRBV7-9 NA TRBJ2-1
TGTGCCAGCAGCACGCGACAGGGCCATCAGCCCCAGCATTTT CASSTRQGHQPQHF TRBD1 TRBV7-2 once TRBJ1-5
TGCAGCGTTGCTGGGGGGAGGGACACTGAAGCTTTCTTT CSVAGGRDTEAFF NA TRBV29-1 NA TRBJ1-1